This T cell receptor beta chain was obtained from a study of shared clonotypes between healthy human individuals. Sequenced by immunoSEQ multiplex PCR; TCRdb stores in-frame clones only, minus some. Here the sample spans 550,000 to 750,000 clones, less than 97% being singletons. From germline, CDR1 is MGHDK and CDR2 SYGVNS. The CDR3 runs 14 residues. V dropped 5 bases and J dropped 14; count of bases not matched to a gene: 9. Naive CD8 cells lacked CD45RO and underwent positive selection for CCR7, leaving out terminally differentiated effector memory CD45RA+ cells. This receptor was obtained from a young woman in good health. V usage is TRBV25-1 and J usage is TRBJ2-1; 13 bases line up with TRBD2. Sequencing was done on a sample of naive CD8+ T cells sorted from blood. DNA for the CDR3: TGTGCCAGCAGTACCGGGACTAGCGGGATGGGGGAGTTCTTC. Residues: CASSTGTSGMGEFF.